This T cell receptor beta chain was sequenced in a study of T cell responses to AZD1222 COVID-19 vaccine (dated by TCRdb to the early 2020s). Notes on the research overall: AZD1222 recipients given second doses at about 4 weeks or at about 12 weeks were pooled, since spike-specific TCR depth and breadth were not found to differ between the two schedules. A total of under 250 trial participants underwent TCR sequencing, of whom some 200 had received two doses of AZD1222 and around 26 had received two doses of the MenACWY control vaccine. Trial participants were enrolled by age into 18-55, 56-69 and 70-plus year subgroups, with 148, 28 and 57 TCR-sequenced participants respectively.

About this clone itself: Its target antigen remains unknown. One base away there is no much larger clone; base qualities are not given.

The CDR3 covers 15 residues, taking in both the cysteine and the phenylalanine. Left in the record is the CDR3 DNA by itself, 45 bases read in frame from the first base. The trim is 5 bases for V and 1 base for J, with a gap of 11 bases between the germline ends. The germline V gene (reference sequence) yields LNHDA for CDR1 and SQIVND for CDR2. The sample's time point label is to be understood as: baseline before first vaccination. The vaccinee samples were drawn from two UK trials, COV001 and COV002, one of which was a single-blind randomized controlled phase 2/3 trial testing AZD1222 (ChAdOx1 nCoV-19) in healthy adults. Trial participant PBMC samples were collected at day 0 and day 28 after the second dose for TCRbeta chain sequencing. The CDR3 regions of human TCRbeta chains were analyzed by immunosequencing. For the original study's pipeline: Repertoire TCRs were checked for matches against a reference library of SARS-CoV-2-specific TCRs that had been generated using the MIRA antigen-specificity platform. Breadth meant the fraction of unique TCRs that were SARS-CoV-2-associated, whereas depth meant the fraction of total T cells that were SARS-CoV-2-associated. Each spike-specific TCR was assigned to its reactive spike region and to a CD4 or CD8 class using the MIRA data. Log10-transformed breadth and depth values were compared by one-way ANOVA with Sidak's multiple comparisons tests. Here the immuneACCESS table is served through TCRdb, limited to in-frame sequences with V and J called. Missing clones are a known gap in these copies; in checked studies unresolved V genes cover under half, and the rest lacks a known reason. That table supplies the V and J calls and clone size; D and trimming were determined from the DNA. Recorded for this sample are 130,000 or so clones; 90% of them occurred a single time. Approximately 7.9% of the sample is held by the ten biggest clonotypes.

Results and caveats for the whole study, not just this receptor: Conclusions about previously exposed vaccinees were limited because only a handful of AZD1222 recipients were SARS-CoV-2 seropositive at baseline. Because no day 14 peak-response samples were available, repertoires were characterized only after the peak T cell response. Participants were mostly white British, with more females than males. The authors suggested clonal diversity may have been underestimated. In the small 56-69-year group, the increase in depth fell short of significance, most likely because of low power. Nearly half of unique spike-specific TCRs reportedly recognized epitopes outside regions mutated in the B.1.351 and B.1.1.7 variants. The whole spike protein was spanned by vaccine-associated CD4 TCRs, and dominant responses were seen in regions 160-218 and 743-854. After two AZD1222 doses, both the breadth and the depth of spike-specific TCRs were significantly higher than at day 0 and than in MenACWY recipients.

This clonotype originated in an adult in good health. Sample: peripheral blood, taken on day 0 of AZD1222 vaccination. Here the chain combines TRBV19 and TRBJ2-2, with no confidently assigned D gene. The DNA reads TGTGCCAGTAGTTCCAGTGGGCTGAACACCGGGGAGCTGTTTTTT. It codes for CASSSSGLNTGELFF.